This T cell receptor (beta chain) was captured by sequencing in a study of blood T cell repertoires in COVID-19. Study context: Sites across the United States, Italy and Spain contributed samples from acute and convalescent COVID-19. Sources were T cells, B-cell-depleted T cells, or PBMCs; the material itself was cDNA or gDNA.

Patients at the Seattle site were enrolled during active infection and followed longitudinally. A few counts support this clone. V was cut by 10 bases and J by 6 bases, with 11 bases left in between. Germline V lookup: CDR1 MGHDK, CDR2 SYGVNS. The CDR3 is 11 residues long. Sequenced by immunoSEQ multiplex PCR; TCRdb stores in-frame clones only, minus some. The sample records around 84,000 clones, roughly three quarters being singletons. V gene TRBV25-1 combines with J gene TRBJ2-3, with D possibly TRBD1 on 6 matching bases. Sequenced: peripheral blood. The receptor comes from a man between 60 and 75 years old with COVID-19, enrolled during active disease. The CDR3 spells CATTRGDTQYF. CDR3 DNA sequence: TGTGCCACCACGAGGGGGGATACGCAGTATTTT. Based on the CDR3 plus reference TRBV25-1 and TRBJ2-3, the full variable domain is EADIYQTPRYLVIGTGKKITLECSQTMGHDKMYWYQQDPGMELHLIHYSYGVNSTEKGDLSSESTVSRIRTEHFPLTLESARPSHTSQYLCATTRGDTQYFGPGTRLTVL.